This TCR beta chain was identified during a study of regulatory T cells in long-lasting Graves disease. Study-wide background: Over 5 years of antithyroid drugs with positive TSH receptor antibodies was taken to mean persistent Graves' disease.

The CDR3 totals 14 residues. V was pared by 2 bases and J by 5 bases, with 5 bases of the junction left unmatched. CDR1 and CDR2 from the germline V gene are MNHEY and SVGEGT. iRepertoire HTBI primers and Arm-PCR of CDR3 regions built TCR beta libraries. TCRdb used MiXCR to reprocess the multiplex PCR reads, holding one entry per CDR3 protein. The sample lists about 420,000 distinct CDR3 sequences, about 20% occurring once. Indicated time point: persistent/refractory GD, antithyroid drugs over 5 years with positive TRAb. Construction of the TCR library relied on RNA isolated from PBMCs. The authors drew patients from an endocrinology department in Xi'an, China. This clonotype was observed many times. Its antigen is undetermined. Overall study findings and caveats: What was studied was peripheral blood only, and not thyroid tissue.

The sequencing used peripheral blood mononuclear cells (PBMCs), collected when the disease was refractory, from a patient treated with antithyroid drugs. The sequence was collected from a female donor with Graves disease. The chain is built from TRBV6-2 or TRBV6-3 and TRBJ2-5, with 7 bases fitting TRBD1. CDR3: CASSYATGEETQYF. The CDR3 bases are TGTGCCAGCAGTTACGCCACAGGGGAGGAGACCCAGTACTTC.